One T cell receptor beta chain is described in this entry. The data are from a study of blood T cell repertoires in COVID-19. Study at large: Spain, Italy and the United States supplied samples that represented acute and convalescent COVID-19. From T cells, B-cell-depleted T cells, or PBMCs came the material, which was cDNA or gDNA.

The length of the CDR3 is 15 residues. After removal of 5 bases from V and 1 base from J, the junction contained 11 bases not matched to a gene. CDR1 and CDR2 (germline): SQVTM, ANQGSEA. In the authors' workflow: From reference gene primer amplification, estimates of nucleated cell counts were derived. Sequencing was performed with immunoSEQ multiplex PCR; in TCRdb, only in-frame clones are kept and a portion is missing. V and J calls and clone size are as listed in that table; D and trimming were resolved from the DNA. The sample includes about 260,000 clones, about 85% of them seen just once. This clonotype originated in a human donor in a cohort sampled during active COVID-19. The chain carries TRBV29-1 and TRBJ2-7; 7 bases match TRBD1. Input material: peripheral blood. The CDR3 spells CSVLDRSKSSYEQYF. The CDR3 region has the DNA TGCAGCGTTCTGGACAGGTCCAAATCGTCCTACGAGCAGTACTTC.